Here is one T cell receptor (beta chain) with its context. This specimen belongs to a study of blood T cell repertoires in COVID-19. Study context: Collection of acute and convalescent COVID-19 samples took place in the United States, Italy and Spain.

Categorization into cohorts depended on clinical history that participants reported. Donors in Cohort 3 counted as recovered after two negative PCRs, clearance, or symptom resolution. V gave up 6 bases and J gave up 7 bases, with 13 bases separating them. Germline-derived CDR1 and CDR2 are MNHEY and SVGAGI. The CDR3 totals 13 residues. Original processing methods: Amplified reference gene primers provided the basis for estimating nucleated cell counts. Repertoires were generated with immunoSEQ multiplex PCR, while TCRdb's copy carries only in-frame clones and drops some. From that table come the V and J calls and clone size; the DNA was used to work out D and trimming. The top ten clones hold around 15% of a sample with about 180,000 clones, 80% to 90% of them seen once.

The sequence derives from a man between 50 and 59 years old who had recovered from COVID-19. The rearrangement uses TRBV6-5 and TRBJ1-5; D is uncertain. Sequenced material: PBMCs or T cells enriched from blood (not recorded which). DNA of the CDR3: TGTGCCAGCAGGGAGCATCTGAACCAGCCCCAGCATTTT. Protein: CASREHLNQPQHF.